This T cell receptor (beta chain) originates from a study of regulatory T cells in long-lasting Graves disease. Indicated time point: newly diagnosed GD, antithyroid drugs for less than 3 months. Following extraction of RNA from PBMCs, that RNA was used to make the TCR library. Losses at the gene ends were 11 bases for V and 0 bases for J; bases not matched to a gene: 3. Germline V gives CDR1 SNHLY, CDR2 FYNNEI. This CDR3 comprises 13 residues. Libraries of TCR beta came from iRepertoire HTBI primers plus Arm-PCR of CDR3 regions. MiXCR, applied by TCRdb to the multiplex PCR reads, yields one record per CDR3 protein. The sample yields 550,000 to 700,000 distinct CDR3 sequences, about 16% seen once. This clonotype was picked up many times. The sample was also linked to a second study, of T cells in Graves' hyperthyroidism and ophthalmopathy. That report notes: Diagnostic decisions used clinical symptoms, serum thyroxine and TRAb, thyroid ultrasound and orbital computed tomography. The model predicted ophthalmopathy a median roughly six months before onset.

The V gene is TRBV2, the J gene TRBJ1-2; 10 bases match TRBD1. This clonotype originated in a man aged 18 to 30 with Graves disease. This specimen was peripheral blood mononuclear cells (PBMCs), taken at new diagnosis, from a patient treated with antithyroid drugs. CDR3 protein: CASGQGANYGYTF. CDR3 nucleotides: TGTGCCTCAGGACAGGGGGCTAACTATGGCTACACCTTC.